The present T cell receptor (beta chain) was sequenced within a study of blood T cell repertoires in COVID-19. Study background: Researchers got acute and convalescent COVID-19 samples from the United States, Italy and Spain. The cDNA or gDNA used as material had been derived from T cells, B-cell-depleted T cells, or PBMCs.

The authors' processing: Estimation of nucleated cell counts was performed using reference gene primer amplification. Produced via immunoSEQ multiplex PCR; TCRdb's table is partial and in-frame only. The V and J calls and clone size were taken over from that table, and D and trimming were inferred from the DNA. The sample lists approximately 100,000 clones; 85% were seen once. The germline V and J ends were trimmed by 0 bases and 0 bases, with 9 bases remaining between them. CDR1 LNHDA and CDR2 SQIVND come from the germline V gene (reference sequence). The CDR3 covers 17 residues. The sequenced material came from peripheral blood. The sequence came from a woman aged 70 to 79 with active or convalescent COVID-19. V and J are TRBV19 and TRBJ2-6, with D uncertain. CDR3 loop: CASSIDRRSSGANVLTF. DNA of the CDR3: TGTGCCAGTAGTATAGATCGTAGGAGCTCTGGGGCCAACGTCCTGACTTTC.